These 27 T cell receptor beta chains were all obtained from the same sample, sequenced in a study of tumor and adjacent non-tumor tissue in lung cancer. RNA was extracted from bulk tissue without any cell sorting. Three rounds of nested PCR, following a modified ARM-PCR protocol, produced the TCRbeta library. TCRdb fed the multiplex PCR reads into MiXCR, producing one record per CDR3 protein. The data contain fewer than 100,000 distinct CDR3 sequences, about two thirds of them singletons. The specimen was lung tumor tissue. The receptors here all came from a woman in her 40s with non-small cell lung cancer.

By share, this clonotype counts as large. V and J are TRBV29-1 and TRBJ2-1; D may correspond to TRBD1 or TRBD2 (5 bases each). Between the trimmed V and J ends, which lost 6 bases and 5 bases, there was a span of 14 bases. CDR3 size: 13 residues. Per the germline V gene, CDR1 is SQVTM and CDR2 is ANQGSEA. CDR3 DNA sequence: TGCAGCGTAAAGCGGACACTTCACAATGAGCAGTTCTTC. Translated, it gives CSVKRTLHNEQFF.

With respect to this clonotype: This may come from a read error, since a much larger clone is one base off. This sequence joins TRBV6-5 and TRBJ1-1; D not resolved. The ends were cut back, 0 bases at V and 5 bases at J, with 13 bases in the middle. The germline V gene has CDR1 MNHEY and CDR2 SVGAGI. There are 15 residues in the CDR3. Written as DNA, the CDR3 is TGTGCCAGCAGTTACTCGACTTGGGGTGGAACTGAAGCTTTCTTT. This translates into CASSYSTWGGTEAFF.

In the case of this clonotype: The germline gene is not matched at one end of the junction; a read error may be the cause. V is TRBV4-1 and J is TRBJ2-1; 7 positions agree with TRBD1. There are 15 residues in the CDR3. Germline values: CDR1 MGHRA, CDR2 YSYEKL. CDR3 DNA: TGCGTTAGCAGCCCCGGAAGACAGGGCTACAATGAGCAATTCTTC. Its translation: CVSSPGRQGYNEQFF.

A word on this clonotype: At one of its ends the junction is not consistent with the germline gene, which may arise from a read error. V and J are TRBV11-2 and TRBJ2-3, with D perhaps TRBD1 (5 bases). The CDR3 length is 16 residues. Germline V gives CDR1 SGHAT, CDR2 FQNNGV. CDR3 DNA: TGTGCCAGCTGCTTAGCCTCCCAGGGTAGCCCAGATACGCGGTATTTT. Translated: CASCLASQGSPDTRYF.

For this clonotype: The CDR3 carries no conserved terminal phenylalanine or tryptophan, so it likely arises from a read error. The limits of the CDR3 on the DNA are not certain, so only TCRdb's listed CDR3 is given. The J gene is TRBJ2-2, the V gene TRBV5-4; the table's D call, TRBD2, has no DNA check behind it. Germline V lookup: CDR1 SGHNT, CDR2 YYREEE (reference sequence). Inclusive of both ends, the CDR3 amounts to 17 amino acids. CDR3 amino acids: CASSLAGRKREAGELLY.

As to this clonotype: A junction boundary mismatches the germline segment, possibly from a read error. The J gene is TRBJ1-5, the V gene TRBV6-1; D is unresolved. The germline CDR1 and CDR2 sequences are MNHNS and SASEGT. The CDR3 has 16 residues. In DNA, the CDR3 is TGTGCCAGCAGTACCCGCCCCGGCGGTGGTAATCAGCCTCAGCTTTTT. Encoded protein: CASSTRPGGGNQPQLF.

On this clonotype: Mismatch with germline at one junction end may stem from a read error. V and J are TRBV28 and TRBJ2-5, with D tentatively TRBD2 (5 bases). There are 14 residues in the CDR3. Per germline, CDR1 MDHEN and CDR2 SYDVKM. CDR3 coding DNA: TGTGTCAGCAGTCCCCCAAGGGAGCTGGAGATCCAGTACTTC. Protein sequence: CVSSPPRELEIQYF. The complete variable domain, with remaining parts taken from reference TRBV28 and TRBJ2-5, reads DVKVTQSSRYLVKRTGEKVFLECVQDMDHENMFWYRQDPGLGLRLIYFSYDVKMKEKGDIPEGYSVSREKKERFSLILESASTNQTSMYLCVSSPPRELEIQYFGPGTRLLVL.

With regard to this clonotype: Since a much larger clone is just one base distant, this may be a read error. This likely comes from a read error, as the CDR3 has no conserved phenylalanine or tryptophan at its end. Because the CDR3's place on the DNA is in doubt, the DNA is left out and the CDR3 is given as listed by TCRdb. The J gene is TRBJ2-7, the V gene TRBV21-1; the D call of TRBD2 is as the table states it, not checked on the DNA. TRBV21-1 constitutes a pseudogene. The CDR3 spans 14 residues, counting both ends. The CDR3 here is CASSKDSLTYEQYL.

V gene TRBV20-1 combines with J gene TRBJ2-1; D possibly corresponds to TRBD2 (6 bases). The germline V and J ends were trimmed by 3 bases and 0 bases, with 6 bases remaining between them. CDR3 length equals 13 residues. The germline gives CDR1 DFQATT, CDR2 SNEGSKA (reference sequence). The DNA for the CDR3 is TGCAGTGCTAGCGGGAGCTCCTACAATGAGCAGTTCTTC. Protein: CSASGSSYNEQFF.

J is TRBJ2-3 and V is TRBV4-1, with TRBD1 matching 7 bases. J lost 1 base, V lost 4 bases, and 5 bases had no gene match. From germline, CDR1 is MGHRA and CDR2 YSYEKL. This CDR3 region has 15 residues. CDR3 DNA sequence: TGCGCCAGCAGCCGTCTAGGGGGCGGCACAGATACGCAGTATTTT. As protein: CASSRLGGGTDTQYF.

The chain recombines TRBV11-3 with TRBJ2-1; TRBD2 matches at 7 bases. Trimming at V came to 5 bases and at J to 16 bases, leaving 29 bases not matched to a gene. The CDR3 has 18 amino acids. Germline loops: CDR1 SGHNT, CDR2 YENEEA. The CDR3 spells CASSLGLVVGGSYNENFF. DNA for the CDR3: TGTGCCAGCAGCCTCGGACTAGTCGTGGGTGGCTCCTACAATGAGAATTTCTTC.

Worth noting for this clonotype: A single base separates this from a much larger clone, so it may be a read error. The chain has TRBV6-6 and TRBJ1-3; D uncertain. Germline values: CDR1 MNHNY, CDR2 SVGAGI (reference sequence). The length of the CDR3 is 15 residues. CDR3 in DNA: TGTGCCAGCAGCGGCCAGCAGCTCTCTAGAAACACCATATATTTT. Translated: CASSGQQLSRNTIYF.

Points on this clonotype: The conserved closing phenylalanine or tryptophan is absent in this CDR3, likely reflecting a read error. This rearrangement joins TRBV11-2 to TRBJ1-1; D perhaps matches TRBD1 (6 bases). Germline assignment: CDR1 SGHAT and CDR2 FQNNGV. The CDR3 has 12 amino acids. CDR3 residues: CTSSLEGTLAFL. CDR3 coding DNA: TGTACCAGTAGCTTAGAGGGGACACTGGCTTTCTTA.

This clonotype was recorded at least ten times. The chain joins TRBV7-9 to TRBJ2-6, with D possibly being TRBD2 (6 bases). Germline V gives CDR1 SEHNR, CDR2 FQNEAQ (reference sequence). V was shortened by 8 bases and J by 10 bases, with 15 bases between the two germline ends. CDR3 length: 13 amino acids. The CDR3 DNA reads as TGTGCCAGCGGCCTCGGGGGAAGGAACGTCCTGACTTTC. Its protein product is CASGLGGRNVLTF.

This clonotype has just one count. The V and J genes are TRBV11-1 and TRBJ1-1; D unresolved. Per germline, CDR1 SGHAT and CDR2 FQDESV (reference sequence). V was cut by 4 bases and J by 14 bases, with 14 bases left in between. This CDR3 has 11 amino acids. CDR3 bases: TGTGCCAGCAGCTCGAACACTGAAGTATTCTTT. Translating it yields CASSSNTEVFF.

Comments on this clonotype: One end of the junction varies from germline; a read error may be responsible. The chain links TRBV6-5 to TRBJ2-2; tentatively, D is TRBD2 (6 bases). Germline V lookup: CDR1 MNHEY, CDR2 SVGAGI. The CDR3 is 15 amino acids. In nucleotides, the CDR3 is TGTGCCAGCAGCTATCAGAGGGCGTATCGCGGGGAACTGTTTTTT. It yields the protein CASSYQRAYRGELFF.

Comment on this clonotype: At one end the junction does not follow the germline gene, possibly because of a read error. The chain uses TRBV6-5 and TRBJ1-1; D perhaps matches TRBD1 (5 bases). CDR1 is MNHEY and CDR2 is SVGAGI in the germline V gene. The length of the CDR3 is 18 residues. This chain's CDR3 is CASCYYPPGDRRNTEAFF. In DNA form, the CDR3 reads TGTGCCAGCTGTTACTACCCTCCGGGGGATCGTAGGAACACTGAAGCTTTCTTT.

About this clonotype itself: A much larger clone lies a single base off, so this may be a read error. The chain carries TRBV13 and TRBJ2-5; 11 bases match TRBD2. Germline V gene data show CDR1 as PRHDT and CDR2 as FYEKMQ (reference sequence). The CDR3 is made up of 16 amino acids. V was pared by 5 bases and J by 5 bases, with 10 bases of the junction left unmatched. DNA of the CDR3: TGTGCCAGCAGCCTTACTAGCGGGGGCCCTGAGGAGACCCAGTACTTC. Translating it yields CASSLTSGGPEETQYF.

Many counts were recorded for this clonotype. The chain links TRBV5-1 to TRBJ2-7; TRBD1 aligns across 7 bases. V lost 3 bases to trimming and J lost 2 bases; unmatched junction nucleotides: 2. Germline V gene lookup returns CDR1 SGHRS and CDR2 YFSETQ. The CDR3 is 13 amino acids. The CDR3 nucleotides read TGCGCCAGCAGCTGGGACAGTACCTACGAGCAGTACTTC. It translates to CASSWDSTYEQYF.

As for this clonotype: One end of the junction is discordant with germline, which a read error may explain. The chain couples TRBV11-2 to TRBJ2-7; D gene unclear. Germline CDR1 reads SGHAT; CDR2 reads FQNNGV. CDR3 size: 15 residues. CDR3 nucleotide sequence: TGTGCCAGAAGCTTAGATTCCCAGAGGTCCTACAAGCAGTACTTC. Its protein is CARSLDSQRSYKQYF.

The rearrangement uses TRBV5-4 and TRBJ2-2; perhaps TRBD2 as D (6 bases). The V end lost 5 bases, the J end lost 8 bases, and 25 bases lay between the germline ends. The germline CDR1 and CDR2 sequences are SGHNT and YYREEE (reference sequence). The CDR3 sequence is 17 residues long. The CDR3 DNA is TGTGCCAGCAGAGGGTCCGGTACTAGCCGTACCAGGGGGGAGCTGTTTTTT. Residues: CASRGSGTSRTRGELFF.

The chain recombines TRBV12-3 or TRBV12-4 with TRBJ2-7; D assignment may be TRBD1 or TRBD2 (6 bases each). CDR3 length: 13 residues. V dropped 6 bases and J dropped 6 bases, with 15 bases sitting between them. The CDR3 sequence: CASRGRGRPEQYF. DNA of the CDR3: TGTGCCAGCAGGGGCCGGGGGCGCCCCGAGCAGTACTTC.

Worth noting for this clonotype: Relative to the germline gene, one junction end is altered; a read error may explain this. The rearrangement joins TRBV12-3 or TRBV12-4 to TRBJ1-5; unclear D gene. This CDR3 spans 14 amino acids. For the CDR3, the DNA is TGTGCCTGCAGTTTCCTAGGCCTCAATCAACCCCAGCATTTC. Its translation: CACSFLGLNQPQHF.

The count of this clonotype is one. This is likely a read error, given that the CDR3 carries no conserved phenylalanine or tryptophan at its end. The rearrangement links TRBV4-1 to TRBJ2-3, with a possible D match to TRBD1 (5 bases). Germline CDR1 is MGHRA and CDR2 is YSYEKL. The CDR3 is 14 residues long. CDR3 bases: TGCGTCAGCAGCCAAGAGCCAGGGACAGATACGCAGTATTAT. It translates to CVSSQEPGTDTQYY.

The chain combines TRBV11-2 with TRBJ2-7; D gene ambiguous. This CDR3 comprises 14 residues. The V gene lost 8 bases and the J gene lost 5 bases, with 19 bases spanning the gap. Germline V gene lookup returns CDR1 SGHAT and CDR2 FQNNGV. The CDR3 region has the DNA TGTGCCAGCGGCATACAGTTAGCCGTCCACGAGCAGTACTTC. Translating it yields CASGIQLAVHEQYF.

V is TRBV4-1 and J is TRBJ2-3; maybe TRBD1 (5 bases). Trimming removed 10 bases from V and 6 bases from J, with 17 bases in between. The CDR3 is 13 amino acids. Germline CDR1 MGHRA, CDR2 YSYEKL. The CDR3 sequence is CANNRDRLDTQYF. The CDR3 DNA reads as TGCGCCAACAACCGAGACAGACTGGATACGCAGTATTTT.

Regarding this clonotype: The junction shows a germline mismatch at one end, possibly a read error. V is TRBV20-1 and J is TRBJ2-1; D is uncertain. This CDR3 has 14 residues. Germline CDR1 is DFQATT and CDR2 is SNEGSKA (reference sequence). In nucleotides, the CDR3 is TGCAGTGCTGGACGGGTCCTCTCCTACAATGATCAGTTCTTC. Amino acid sequence: CSAGRVLSYNDQFF.